The 30 T cell receptor beta chains below were found in one sample sequenced in a study of cytomegalovirus exposure and HLA in healthy donors. PCR was performed using 60 Vbeta and 13 Jbeta primers. Sequencing used immunoSEQ multiplex PCR; TCRdb keeps in-frame clones, though not all of them. The table for this sample gives tens of thousands of clones. Sequences were obtained from PBMCs. The receptors stem from a male donor in good health and CMV-seronegative.

The chain uses TRBV11-2 and TRBJ2-1; D remains unclear. The CDR3 totals 16 residues. CDR1 and CDR2 (germline): SGHAT, FQNNGV. V was clipped by 0 bases and J by 0 bases, with 9 bases between them. The CDR3 sequence is CASSLDPSNSYNEQFF. The CDR3 nucleotides read TGTGCCAGCAGCTTAGATCCCAGTAACTCCTACAATGAGCAGTTCTTC.

The chain is built from TRBV29-1 and TRBJ2-2; TRBD2 aligns across 13 bases. J was trimmed by 5 bases and V by 6 bases; bases with no gene match: 3. The germline gives CDR1 SQVTM, CDR2 ANQGSEA. The CDR3 length is 14 residues. CDR3 nucleotide sequence: TGCAGCGTGGGGGGACTAGCGGGAACCGGGGAGCTGTTTTTT. It yields the protein CSVGGLAGTGELFF.

The chain links TRBV7-6 to TRBJ2-6, with D tentatively TRBD1 (6 bases). The CDR3 is 16 residues long. Germline lookup yields CDR1 SGHVS and CDR2 FNYEAQ. V lost 1 base and J 1 base, leaving 8 bases between the germline ends. DNA of the CDR3: TGTGCCAGCAGCTTAGGAGGGGGTTCTGGGGCCAACGTCCTGACTTTC. The encoded protein is CASSLGGGSGANVLTF.

The rearrangement links TRBV2 to TRBJ2-2; TRBD2 matches 9 bases. The V segment lost 5 bases and the J segment 0 bases; nucleotides outside the gene matches: 1. The CDR3 sequence is 15 residues long. Germline V gives CDR1 SNHLY, CDR2 FYNNEI. CDR3 region: CASSRLAANTGELFF. The CDR3 nucleotides read TGTGCCAGCAGTCGACTAGCGGCGAACACCGGGGAGCTGTTTTTT.

V and J are TRBV5-1 and TRBJ2-1; maybe TRBD2 (5 bases). CDR1 and CDR2 from the germline V gene are SGHRS and YFSETQ. Deletions cut 4 bases from V and 4 bases from J, with 12 bases between. This CDR3 contains 14 residues. The CDR3 reads CASSPGLQYNEQFF. In nucleotides, the CDR3 is TGCGCCAGCAGCCCCGGACTCCAGTACAATGAGCAGTTCTTC.

V gene TRBV9 combines with J gene TRBJ2-7; tentatively, D is TRBD2 (7 bases). The CDR3 contains 15 residues. Trimming removed 0 bases at V and 1 base at J, with 11 bases between. CDR1 SGDLS and CDR2 YYNGEE come from the germline V gene. The CDR3 is CASSVAGGASYEQYF. The CDR3 DNA reads as TGTGCCAGCAGCGTAGCGGGGGGCGCATCCTACGAGCAGTACTTC.

The chain is built from TRBV5-5 and TRBJ1-1; D unclear. Trimming shortened V by 1 base and J by 1 base, and 8 bases separated the two germline ends. There are 14 residues in the CDR3. Germline CDR1 is SGHKS and CDR2 is YYEKEE (reference sequence). The CDR3 protein is CASSLSAENTEAFF. CDR3 bases: TGTGCCAGCAGCTTGTCCGCGGAGAACACTGAAGCTTTCTTT.

V usage is TRBV28 and J usage is TRBJ1-4; 8 bases agree with TRBD1. In germline, CDR1 is MDHEN, CDR2 SYDVKM. Trimming removed 9 bases from V and 8 bases from J; junction bases left unmatched: 17. The CDR3 has 16 amino acids. The CDR3: CASTGTPGQDQEKLFF. The CDR3 coding sequence is TGTGCCAGTACGGGGACCCCGGGACAGGACCAAGAAAAACTGTTTTTT.

The chain combines TRBV6-5 with TRBJ2-3; D gene uncertain. The length of the CDR3 is 13 residues. V was clipped by 5 bases and J by 2 bases, with 8 bases between them. Germline V gene sequence: CDR1 MNHEY, CDR2 SVGAGI. The CDR3 nucleotides read TGTGCCAGCAGTGAGGCCTACACAGATACGCAGTATTTT. Translated, it gives CASSEAYTDTQYF.

V usage is TRBV2 and J usage is TRBJ2-5; no definite D call. Germline CDR1 SNHLY, CDR2 FYNNEI. Trimming stripped 11 bases from V and 6 bases from J, with 13 bases between. CDR3 length: 11 amino acids. The CDR3 DNA sequence: TGTGCCCTCCGGGTACGCCAGACCCAGTACTTC. Protein product: CALRVRQTQYF.

The V and J genes are TRBV5-6 and TRBJ2-1, with 12 bases aligning to TRBD2. The CDR3 is 14 residues long. After removal of 7 bases from V and 7 bases from J, the junction contained 6 bases not matched to a gene. Germline CDR1 reads SGHDT; CDR2 reads YYEEEE. This CDR3 reads CASGGLAGENEQFF. Written as DNA, the CDR3 is TGTGCCAGCGGGGGACTAGCGGGTGAGAATGAGCAGTTCTTC.

This chain connects TRBV27 to TRBJ2-1; 12 bases align to TRBD2. After removal of 6 bases from V and 0 bases from J, the junction contained 9 bases not matched to a gene. This CDR3 comprises 18 residues. Germline V gene data show CDR1 as MNHEY and CDR2 as SMNVEV (reference sequence). The CDR3 sequence: CASRPGLAGQSSYNEQFF. CDR3 coding DNA: TGTGCCAGCAGGCCGGGACTAGCGGGCCAGAGCTCCTACAATGAGCAGTTCTTC.

The chain links TRBV5-4 to TRBJ2-7; tentatively, D is TRBD1 (5 bases). Germline CDR1 is SGHNT and CDR2 is YYREEE (reference sequence). The CDR3 consists of 13 residues. Trimming cost V 3 bases and J 5 bases, with 12 bases left between them. The CDR3 nucleotides read TGTGCCAGCAGCTCCCTTGACAGAGACGAGCAGTACTTC. Amino acids: CASSSLDRDEQYF.

This rearrangement joins TRBV5-4 to TRBJ2-7, with TRBD2 as a possible D gene (6 bases). Trimming took 4 bases from V and 3 from J, leaving 11 bases between them. This CDR3 is built from 13 residues. Germline V CDR1 and CDR2: SGHNT, YYREEE (reference sequence). The CDR3 DNA is TGTGCCAGCAGCCGGGACTCCTACTACGAGCAGTACTTC. Translated, it gives CASSRDSYYEQYF.

The chain employs TRBV18 and TRBJ2-1, with 7 bases lining up with TRBD2. Trimming took 2 bases from V and 5 from J; bases not matched to a gene: 3. CDR3 length equals 14 residues. Germline CDR1 KGHSH, CDR2 LQKENI. The CDR3 nucleotides are TGTGCCAGCTCACCAGGCCTAGCGGACAATGAGCAGTTCTTC. Translated, it gives CASSPGLADNEQFF. The whole variable domain, filled in from reference TRBV18 and TRBJ2-1, reads NAGVMQNPRHLVRRRGQEARLRCSPMKGHSHVYWYRQLPEEGLKFMVYLQKENIIDESGMPKERFSAEFPKEGPSILRIQQVVRGDSAAYFCASSPGLADNEQFFGPGTRLTVL.

The rearrangement uses TRBV30 and TRBJ2-5; TRBD1 aligns across 7 bases. The CDR3 runs to 14 residues. The V gene's germline CDR1 is GTSNPN and CDR2 SVGIG (reference sequence). After removal of 4 bases from V and 4 bases from J, the junction contained 9 bases not matched to a gene. CDR3 coding DNA: TGTGCCTGGACTCGAGGGGGCGCAGGAGAGACCCAGTACTTC. Amino acids: CAWTRGGAGETQYF.

The V call is TRBV27, the J call TRBJ2-3, with TRBD2 identical over 15 bases. The CDR3 is made up of 15 amino acids. Germline CDR1 MNHEY, CDR2 SMNVEV (reference sequence). Losses at the gene ends were 7 bases for V and 4 bases for J; bases not matched to a gene: 3. The DNA for the CDR3 is TGTGCCAGCAACGGACTAGCGGGAGGGGCAGATACGCAGTATTTT. It encodes CASNGLAGGADTQYF.

The chain has TRBV29-1 and TRBJ2-2; the D is unclear. This CDR3 is built from 14 residues. The germline V gene has CDR1 SQVTM and CDR2 ANQGSEA. Deletions cut 1 base from V and 1 base from J, with 7 bases between. The CDR3 sequence is CSVEGRRNTGELFF. DNA for the CDR3: TGCAGCGTTGAAGGCAGAAGGAACACCGGGGAGCTGTTTTTT.

The genes are TRBV4-2 and TRBJ2-7; D remains ambiguous. Trimming pared 1 base from V and 2 bases from J, leaving 3 bases between. Per the germline V gene, CDR1 is LGHNA and CDR2 is YNFKEQ. The CDR3 runs 12 residues. The chain's CDR3 is CASSQGPYEQYF. CDR3 nucleotide sequence: TGTGCCAGCAGCCAAGGGCCCTACGAGCAGTACTTC.

This rearrangement joins TRBV5-6 to TRBJ2-1; no definite D call. Trimming removed 3 bases from V and 0 bases from J, with 7 bases in between. The length of the CDR3 is 14 residues. Germline CDR1 reads SGHDT; CDR2 reads YYEEEE. The CDR3 DNA follows: TGTGCCAGCAGCTACTCTAGCTCCTACAATGAGCAGTTCTTC. Residues: CASSYSSSYNEQFF.

The chain couples TRBV28 to TRBJ2-3; no clear D. The germline gives CDR1 MDHEN, CDR2 SYDVKM. There are 13 residues in the CDR3. Trimming took off 3 bases at V and 1 base at J, with 5 bases between the two ends. The chain's CDR3 is CASSFIGTDTQYF. The DNA of the CDR3 is TGTGCCAGCAGTTTCATAGGCACAGATACGCAGTATTTT.

The chain carries TRBV10-3 and TRBJ1-4; D unclear. The CDR3 sequence is 13 residues long. V lost 3 bases and J lost 7, with 9 bases in between. The V gene's germline CDR1 is ENHRY and CDR2 SYGVKD. CDR3 protein: CAISELGAEKLFF. In DNA form, the CDR3 reads TGTGCCATCAGTGAATTGGGAGCTGAAAAACTGTTTTTT.

This sequence joins TRBV4-2 and TRBJ2-5, with D possibly matching TRBD1 (5 bases). This CDR3 has 14 residues. Germline V gene lookup returns CDR1 LGHNA and CDR2 YNFKEQ. Trimming took 0 bases from V and 7 from J, leaving 12 bases between them. As DNA, the CDR3 is TGTGCCAGCAGCCAAGAACCCAGGGTGGGGACCCAGTACTTC. Residues: CASSQEPRVGTQYF.

CDR3 coding DNA: TGCGCCAGCAGCCAAGCCTCGGGACAGGGGGCCGGCGAGCAGTACTTC. Encoded protein: CASSQASGQGAGEQYF. The chain employs TRBV4-1 and TRBJ2-7; TRBD1 agrees at 12 bases. CDR3 length: 16 residues. V lost 1 base to trimming and J lost 6 bases; unmatched junction nucleotides: 7. Germline-derived CDR1 and CDR2 are MGHRA and YSYEKL.

The CDR3 DNA reads TGTGCCAGCAGCGTTTTGCCGGGGTCGGACTACGAGCAGTACTTC. Protein product: CASSVLPGSDYEQYF. V is TRBV9 and J is TRBJ2-7; D perhaps matches TRBD2 (5 bases). Germline CDR1 SGDLS, CDR2 YYNGEE. This CDR3 region has 15 residues. V gave up 2 bases and J gave up 3 bases, with 15 bases separating them.

This chain connects TRBV19 to TRBJ1-2; D may be TRBD1 (5 bases). V was cut by 5 bases and J by 3 bases, with 22 bases left in between. The CDR3 sequence is 17 residues long. Germline V gene lookup returns CDR1 LNHDA and CDR2 SQIVND (reference sequence). CDR3 sequence: CASSAPWGLSVDYGYTF. The CDR3 DNA reads TGTGCCAGTAGTGCCCCCTGGGGCCTATCGGTGGACTATGGCTACACCTTC.

The chain links TRBV7-3 to TRBJ1-2; TRBD1 might be the D (5 bases). CDR1 and CDR2 (germline): SGHTA, FQGTGA. The CDR3 totals 16 residues. The V gene lost 5 bases and the J gene lost 2 bases, with 18 bases spanning the gap. Here the CDR3 DNA reads TGTGCCAGCAGCCTGGGACGGCGGGACCGAAACTATGGCTACACCTTC. Translation: CASSLGRRDRNYGYTF.

The gene calls are TRBV6-4 and TRBJ2-4; TRBD1 aligns across 7 bases. Germline-derived CDR1 and CDR2 are MRHNA and SNTAGT. Germline trimming cut 2 bases from V and 0 bases from J; bases unmatched to any gene: 7. This CDR3 has 17 residues. As DNA, the CDR3 is TGTGCCAGCAGTGACGACGGACAGGAACTAGCCAAAAACATTCAGTACTTC. Encoded protein: CASSDDGQELAKNIQYF.

V usage is TRBV9 and J usage is TRBJ2-1; 9 nucleotides match TRBD2. The CDR3 loop spans 15 amino acids. CDR1 and CDR2 (germline): SGDLS, YYNGEE. J gave up 9 bases and V 0 bases, and 7 bases lay outside the gene matches. CDR3 region: CASSVGGRAGGEQFF. The CDR3 DNA reads TGTGCCAGCAGCGTAGGCGGGAGGGCCGGGGGTGAGCAGTTCTTC.

This chain uses TRBV12-5 with TRBJ1-5; D remains unclear. The CDR3 has 12 amino acids. The germline V gene encodes CDR1 LGHNT and CDR2 FRNRAP. Trimming cost V 4 bases and J 10 bases, with 11 bases left between them. Here the CDR3 DNA reads TGTGCTAGTGGTTCTCGAGGCGGACCCCAGCATTTT. Its translation: CASGSRGGPQHF.